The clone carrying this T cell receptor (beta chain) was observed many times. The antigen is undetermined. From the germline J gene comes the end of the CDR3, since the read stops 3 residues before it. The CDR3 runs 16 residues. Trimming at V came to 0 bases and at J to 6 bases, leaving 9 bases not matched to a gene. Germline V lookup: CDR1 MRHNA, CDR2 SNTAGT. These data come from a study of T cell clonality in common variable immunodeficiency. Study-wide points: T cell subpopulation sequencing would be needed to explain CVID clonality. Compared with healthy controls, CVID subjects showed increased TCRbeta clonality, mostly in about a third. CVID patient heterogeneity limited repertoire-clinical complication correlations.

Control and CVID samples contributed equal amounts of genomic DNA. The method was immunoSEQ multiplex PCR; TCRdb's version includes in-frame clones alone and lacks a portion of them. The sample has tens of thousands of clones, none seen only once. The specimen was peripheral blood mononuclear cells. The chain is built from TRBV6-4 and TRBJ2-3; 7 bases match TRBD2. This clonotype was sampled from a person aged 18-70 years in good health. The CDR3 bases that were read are TGTGCCAGCAGTGACTCTGGCGGGGGTGGTAGTGATACG. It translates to CASSDSGGGGSDT. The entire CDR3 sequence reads CASSDSGGGGSDTQYF.